This T cell receptor beta chain was captured by sequencing in a study of breast tumors, draining lymph nodes, adjacent tissues. Each CDR3 protein is one row after TCRdb ran MiXCR on the multiplex PCR reads. Here the sample spans 24,000 or so distinct CDR3 sequences, 23% being singletons. This clonotype was observed at least ten times. Sequencing used breast tumor tissue. The clonotype was recovered from a female donor with breast cancer. Some clones in this sample may be carry-over from other donors' samples.

CDR3 nucleotides: TGCGCCAGCAGCTTGTTCCTAGCGGGAGGGGGTAATAATGAGCAGTTCTTC. Translating it yields CASSLFLAGGGNNEQFF. This chain joins TRBV5-1 and TRBJ2-1, with 12 bases matching TRBD2. V dropped 1 base and J dropped 7; count of bases not matched to a gene: 9. From germline, CDR1 is SGHRS and CDR2 YFSETQ. The CDR3 has 17 amino acids.